A single sample gave rise to the 12 T cell receptor beta chains below, sequenced in a study of T cell responses to AZD1222 COVID-19 vaccine. Profiled with immunoSEQ multiplex PCR; TCRdb holds only in-frame clones, not every one. The data hold some 150,000 clones, with around 92% observed a single time. Sequencing used peripheral blood, obtained on day 0 of AZD1222 vaccination. All receptors come from an adult in good health.

For the CDR3, the DNA is TGTGCCTTGTCCCTCGGAGAAGGAAATTCACCCCTCCACTTT. It translates to CALSLGEGNSPLHF. The V call is TRBV30, the J call TRBJ1-6; D gene unclear. Trimming took off 7 bases at V and 7 bases at J, with 17 bases between the two ends. The germline V gene has CDR1 GTSNPN and CDR2 SVGIG (reference sequence). This CDR3 contains 14 residues. The full variable domain, in which reference TRBV30 and TRBJ1-6 provide the parts outside the CDR3, is SQTIHQWPATLVQPVGSPLSLECTVEGTSNPNLYWYRQAAGRGLQLLFYSVGIGQISSEVPQNLSASRPQDRQFILSSKKLLLSDSGFYLCALSLGEGNSPLHFGNGTRLTVT.

V is TRBV5-1 and J is TRBJ1-1, with D perhaps matching TRBD1 (5 bases). The CDR3 loop spans 12 amino acids. The V gene lost 6 bases and the J gene lost 7 bases, with 13 bases spanning the gap. Germline V CDR1 and CDR2: SGHRS, YFSETQ. The CDR3 protein is CASIQWDGEAFF. The DNA for the CDR3 is TGCGCCAGCATCCAGTGGGACGGTGAAGCTTTCTTT.

V is TRBV6-5 and J is TRBJ1-5; D not resolved. Germline CDR1 reads MNHEY; CDR2 reads SVGAGI. The CDR3 is 13 residues long. V lost 5 bases, J lost 3 bases, and 8 bases lay in between. The CDR3 nucleotides are TGTGCCAGCAGTCAGGTGATCAATCAGCCCCAGCATTTT. Its translation is CASSQVINQPQHF.

The rearrangement links TRBV28 to TRBJ2-3, with 10 nucleotides matching TRBD2. CDR3 length equals 16 residues. The germline V gene encodes CDR1 MDHEN and CDR2 SYDVKM. V dropped 4 bases and J dropped 5; count of bases not matched to a gene: 9. CDR3 in amino acids: CASSSRLAGVRDTQYF. The CDR3 DNA follows: TGTGCCAGCAGTTCCCGTCTAGCGGGAGTAAGAGATACGCAGTATTTT.

This clone was recorded a few times. The rearrangement links TRBV11-2 to TRBJ1-2; D might be TRBD1 (5 bases). The CDR3 runs to 14 residues. CDR1 SGHAT and CDR2 FQNNGV come from the germline V gene. Trimming removed 1 base at V and 3 bases at J, with 9 bases between. The chain's CDR3 is CASSLAGEDYGYTF. The DNA for the CDR3 is TGTGCCAGCAGCTTAGCGGGGGAAGACTATGGCTACACCTTC. Supplemented by reference TRBV11-2 and TRBJ1-2, the full variable domain reads EAGVAQSPRYKIIEKRQSVAFWCNPISGHATLYWYQQILGQGPKLLIQFQNNGVVDDSQLPKDRFSAERLKGVDSTLKIQPAKLEDSAVYLCASSLAGEDYGYTFGSGTRLTVV.

V usage is TRBV20-1 and J usage is TRBJ2-1, with D perhaps matching TRBD1 (6 bases). The CDR3 runs 14 residues. V was cut by 3 bases and J by 3 bases, with 12 bases left in between. The germline V gene encodes CDR1 DFQATT and CDR2 SNEGSKA (reference sequence). The CDR3 loop reads CSASGGPDYNEQFF. The CDR3 DNA follows: TGCAGTGCTAGTGGGGGCCCCGACTACAATGAGCAGTTCTTC.

The rearrangement joins TRBV9 to TRBJ2-2, with 7 bases that match TRBD2. Germline CDR1 is SGDLS and CDR2 is YYNGEE. V lost 0 bases and J lost 10; bases outside the gene matches: 9. The CDR3 runs to 15 residues. CDR3 coding DNA: TGTGCCAGCAGCGTAGCAGGGACTAAAAGCGAGGAGCTGTTTTTT. The encoded protein is CASSVAGTKSEELFF.

The chain employs TRBV6-2 or TRBV6-3 and TRBJ2-2; D unresolved. The CDR3 spans 11 residues. Germline CDR1 MNHEY, CDR2 SVGEGT. Trimming removed 2 bases at V and 6 bases at J, with 1 base between. CDR3 nucleotides: TGTGCCAGCAGTTACCCCGGGGAGCTGTTTTTT. It translates to CASSYPGELFF.

V and J are TRBV20-1 and TRBJ1-6; D unresolved. The CDR3 is made up of 15 amino acids. Germline V lookup: CDR1 DFQATT, CDR2 SNEGSKA (reference sequence). Trimming left V 3 bases short and J 7 bases short, with 16 bases between. In nucleotides, the CDR3 is TGCAGTGCTAGTTTGTCGGCGAACGGCAATTCACCCCTCCACTTT. This codes for CSASLSANGNSPLHF.

The V and J genes are TRBV15 and TRBJ1-4; a possible D gene is TRBD1 (5 bases). The V end lost 0 bases, the J end lost 7 bases, and 15 bases lay between the germline ends. CDR1 LNHNV and CDR2 YYDKDF come from the germline V gene (reference sequence). This CDR3 has 16 residues. CDR3 amino acids: CATSRDGGGDLEKLFF. The CDR3 nucleotides read TGTGCCACCAGCAGAGACGGGGGTGGGGATCTTGAAAAACTGTTTTTT. The whole variable domain, filled in from reference TRBV15 and TRBJ1-4, reads DAMVIQNPRYQVTQFGKPVTLSCSQTLNHNVMYWYQQKSSQAPKLLFHYYDKDFNNEADTPDNFQSRRPNTSFCFLDIRSPGLGDTAMYLCATSRDGGGDLEKLFFGSGTQLSVL.

Only one count was recorded for this clone. J is TRBJ2-1 and V is TRBV4-2; D gene uncertain. V lost 0 bases and J 7 bases, leaving 13 bases between the germline ends. The length of the CDR3 is 15 residues. The germline V gene has CDR1 LGHNA and CDR2 YNFKEQ. The CDR3 sequence: CASSQDISNPNEQFF. CDR3 DNA sequence: TGTGCCAGCAGCCAAGATATTAGTAATCCAAATGAGCAGTTCTTC.

The rearrangement joins TRBV5-6 to TRBJ1-2; 7 nucleotides line up with TRBD1. CDR3 length equals 17 residues. Germline V gene lookup returns CDR1 SGHDT and CDR2 YYEEEE. Trimming at V came to 6 bases and at J to 3 bases, leaving 17 bases not matched to a gene. This CDR3 reads CASILAPGGRPHYGYTF. CDR3 bases: TGTGCCAGCATCCTGGCCCCAGGGGGGCGCCCCCACTATGGCTACACCTTC.